Below, 9 T cell receptor beta chains from the same sample are listed, as sequenced in a study of early T cells in non-severe SARS-CoV-2 infection (dated by TCRdb to about 2021). The library was built by means of 5' RACE. TCRdb shows the sequencer as NextSeq 500. TCRdb's own reprocessing of the public reads used fastp at Q25 and MiXCR and kept productive beta chains. Rows with one shared CDR3 protein collapse into an entry with the most common genes and DNA. Recorded for this sample are around 28,000 distinct CDR3 sequences; less than 6.5% of them occurred a single time. The ten largest make up 2.6% of the sample. The sequencing input was whole blood. The receptor source for this set is an adult who was a healthcare worker with PCR-confirmed SARS-CoV-2 infection or an uninfected control (not recorded which).

In this sample, this clonotype turned up a few times. The chain employs TRBV6-6 and TRBJ2-7; D is unclear. This CDR3 is built from 14 residues. Trimming left V 6 bases short and J 0 bases short, with 12 bases between. From germline, CDR1 is MNHNY and CDR2 SVGAGI (reference sequence). CDR3 loop: CASRLTLSSYEQYF. In DNA form, the CDR3 reads TGTGCCAGCAGACTGACTTTGAGCTCCTACGAGCAGTACTTC.

This clonotype was seen repeatedly, ten times or more. The chain uses TRBV14 and TRBJ1-1; D is uncertain. The CDR3 extends over 18 amino acids. From germline, CDR1 is SGHDN and CDR2 FVKESK. Deletions cut 1 base from V and 1 base from J, with 19 bases between. CDR3 region: CASSQVNVALLPNTEAFF. The CDR3, as DNA: TGTGCCAGCAGCCAAGTGAATGTCGCGTTGCTACCGAACACTGAAGCTTTCTTT.

This clonotype has at least ten counts. DNA of the CDR3: TGCAGTGCTTTTCTAGCGGGAGATGCAGAGACCCAGTACTTC. Its protein product is CSAFLAGDAETQYF. This chain connects TRBV20-1 to TRBJ2-5; 10 positions match TRBD2. This CDR3 spans 14 amino acids. V was pared by 5 bases and J by 4 bases, with 7 bases of the junction left unmatched. CDR1 and CDR2 (germline): DFQATT, SNEGSKA (reference sequence).

This clonotype was counted many times. The rearrangement links TRBV5-1 to TRBJ1-4; D call uncertain. V lost 0 bases to trimming and J lost 8 bases, with 14 bases between them. Germline V gene lookup returns CDR1 SGHRS and CDR2 YFSETQ. CDR3 length equals 15 residues. CDR3 DNA: TGCGCCAGCAGCTTGGTACCCGGGGAGGGAGAAAAACTGTTTTTT. Amino acid sequence: CASSLVPGEGEKLFF.

This clonotype occurred a few times. This chain uses TRBV3-1 with TRBJ2-3; the match to TRBD1 covers 7 bases. J gave up 7 bases and V 4 bases, and 11 bases lay outside the gene matches. CDR3 length: 15 amino acids. Germline V CDR1 and CDR2: LGHDT, YNNKEL (reference sequence). CDR3 protein: CASSRDRDGSYTQYF. In nucleotides, the CDR3 is TGTGCCAGCAGCCGCGACAGGGATGGTTCGTATACGCAGTATTTT.

This clonotype has only a few counts. This chain connects TRBV7-9 to TRBJ2-7; 10 nucleotides match TRBD2. In germline, CDR1 is SEHNR, CDR2 FQNEAQ (reference sequence). The CDR3 is 14 amino acids. With V trimmed by 3 bases and J by 5 bases, 4 bases remained unmatched. The CDR3 region is CASSFSGRKDEQYF. The CDR3 DNA is TGTGCCAGCAGCTTTAGCGGGAGGAAGGACGAGCAGTACTTC.

In its sample, this clonotype was seen many times. The CDR3 loop is CASSLGQAGNTEAFF. The CDR3 nucleotides are TGTGCCAGCAGCTTGGGCCAGGCGGGGAACACTGAAGCTTTCTTT. The chain couples TRBV5-5 to TRBJ1-1, with no clear D. The V gene lost 0 bases and the J gene lost 1 base, with 10 bases spanning the gap. CDR1 is SGHKS, CDR2 YYEKEE, per germline (reference sequence). The CDR3 spans 15 residues.

A few counts support this clonotype. The J gene is TRBJ2-5, the V gene TRBV7-3; D possibly uses TRBD1 or TRBD2 (5 bases each). V was shortened by 5 bases and J by 5 bases, with 12 bases between the two germline ends. The CDR3 runs 13 residues. Germline V CDR1 and CDR2: SGHTA, FQGTGA. CDR3 coding DNA: TGTGCCAGCAGCAGGGGACCTGAGGAGACCCAGTACTTC. Amino acid sequence: CASSRGPEETQYF.

This clonotype was picked up a small number of times. V and J are TRBV5-5 and TRBJ1-5; TRBD1 might be the D (6 bases). V lost 1 base, J lost 4 bases, and 12 bases lay in between. There are 15 residues in the CDR3. In germline, CDR1 is SGHKS, CDR2 YYEKEE (reference sequence). The CDR3: CASSLRGARNQPQHF. The CDR3, as DNA: TGTGCCAGCAGCTTGCGGGGGGCGAGGAATCAGCCCCAGCATTTT. Filled out from reference TRBV5-5 and TRBJ1-5, the complete variable domain reads DAGVTQSPTHLIKTRGQQVTLRCSPISGHKSVSWYQQVLGQGPQFIFQYYEKEERGRGNFPDRFSARQFPNYSSELNVNALLLGDSALYLCASSLRGARNQPQHFGDGTRLSIL.